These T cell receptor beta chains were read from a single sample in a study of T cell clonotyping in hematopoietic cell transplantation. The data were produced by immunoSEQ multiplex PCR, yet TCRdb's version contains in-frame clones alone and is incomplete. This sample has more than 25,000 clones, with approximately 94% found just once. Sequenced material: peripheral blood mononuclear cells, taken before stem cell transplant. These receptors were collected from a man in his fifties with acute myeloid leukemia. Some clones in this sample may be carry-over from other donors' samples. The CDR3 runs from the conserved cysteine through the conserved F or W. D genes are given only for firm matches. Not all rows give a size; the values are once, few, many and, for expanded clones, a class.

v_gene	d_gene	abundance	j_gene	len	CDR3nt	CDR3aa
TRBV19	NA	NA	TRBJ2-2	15	TGTGCCAGTAGTATGTTGGCAGGGCGGAACGGGGAGCTGTTTTTT	CASSMLAGRNGELFF
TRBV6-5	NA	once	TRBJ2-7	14	TGTGCCAGCAGAGGGGCAGGGTTTCTCTACGAGCAGTACTTC	CASRGAGFLYEQYF
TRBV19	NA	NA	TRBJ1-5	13	TGTGCCAGTCGGGATGATAGCAATCAGCCCCAGCATTTT	CASRDDSNQPQHF
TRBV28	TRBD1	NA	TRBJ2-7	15	TGTGCCAGCACCCTTTGGGGGACAGGATCCTACGAGCAGTACTTC	CASTLWGTGSYEQYF
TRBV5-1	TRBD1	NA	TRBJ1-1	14	TGCGCCAGCAGCTTAAGACAGGGCGACACTGAAGCTTTCTTT	CASSLRQGDTEAFF
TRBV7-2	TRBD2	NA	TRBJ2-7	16	TGTGCCAGCAGCCTCGAAGGGACTAGCGGGGCCTACGAGCAGTACTTC	CASSLEGTSGAYEQYF
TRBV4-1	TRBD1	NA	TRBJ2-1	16	TGCGCCAGCAGCCAGGACGGGACAGGCTACTACAATGAGCAGTTCTTC	CASSQDGTGYYNEQFF
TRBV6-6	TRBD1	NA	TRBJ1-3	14	TGTGCCAGCAGTAGTGGACAGGCTGGAAACACCATATATTTT	CASSSGQAGNTIYF
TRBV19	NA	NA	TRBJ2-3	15	TGTGCCAGTAGTATAAGGCGGGGCCCCACAGATACGCAGTATTTT	CASSIRRGPTDTQYF
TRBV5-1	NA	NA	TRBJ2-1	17	TGCGCCAGCAGCTCCCCCCCCAACAGTAATTCCTACAATGAGCAGTTCTTC	CASSSPPNSNSYNEQFF
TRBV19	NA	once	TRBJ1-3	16	TGTGCCAGTAGTACCCTCCCCGGGACTGCCGGAAACACCATATATTTT	CASSTLPGTAGNTIYF
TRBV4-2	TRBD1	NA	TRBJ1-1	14	TGTGCCAGCAGCCAAGGGACAGGGTACACTGAAGCTTTCTTT	CASSQGTGYTEAFF
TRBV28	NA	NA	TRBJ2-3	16	TGTGCCAGCAGTTTAGTGAAGCCGGGATATTTCGGTACGCAGTATTTT	CASSLVKPGYFGTQYF
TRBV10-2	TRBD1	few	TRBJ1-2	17	TGCGCCAGCAGTGGTCACAGGGGGCGGGTCGGGGCCTATGGCTACACCTTC	CASSGHRGRVGAYGYTF
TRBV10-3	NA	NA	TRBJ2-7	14	TGTGCCATCTCGGGACTGGGGGGTCCCGACGAGCAGTACTTC	CAISGLGGPDEQYF
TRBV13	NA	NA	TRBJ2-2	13	TGTGCCAGCAGCCCAGGGACTCTGGGGCAGCTGTTTTTT	CASSPGTLGQLFF
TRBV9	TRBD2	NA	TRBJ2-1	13	TGTGCCAGCAGCGTGTTCGGGGGGAATGAGCAGTTCTTC	CASSVFGGNEQFF
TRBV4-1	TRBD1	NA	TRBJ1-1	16	TGCGCCAGCAGCCAAGGGTTAAGGACAGGGGCCACTGAAGCTTTCTTT	CASSQGLRTGATEAFF
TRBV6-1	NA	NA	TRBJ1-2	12	TGTGCCAGCAGCTTACCACCGGAGGGCTACACCTTC	CASSLPPEGYTF
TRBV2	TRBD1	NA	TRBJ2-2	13	TGTGCCAGCAGCGTGGACAGGGCCGGGGAGCTGTTTTTT	CASSVDRAGELFF
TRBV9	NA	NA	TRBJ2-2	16	TGTGCCAGCAGCGTCGGGACTGGGGGCTACACCGGGGAGCTGTTTTTT	CASSVGTGGYTGELFF
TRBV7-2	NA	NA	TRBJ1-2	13	TGTGCCAGCAGTCCCCGATGGAACTATGGCTACACCTTC	CASSPRWNYGYTF
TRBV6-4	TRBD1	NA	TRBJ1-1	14	TGTGCCAGCAGCCCAGAGGGGGCCGACACTGAAGCTTTCTTT	CASSPEGADTEAFF
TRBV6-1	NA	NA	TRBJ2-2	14	TGTGCCAGCAGTGAAATCCGGACCTCCGGGGAGCTGTTTTTT	CASSEIRTSGELFF
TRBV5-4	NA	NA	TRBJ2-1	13	TGTGCCAGCAGCTTGGAGTCGTACAATGAGCAGTTCTTC	CASSLESYNEQFF
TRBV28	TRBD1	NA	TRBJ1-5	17	TGTGCCAGCACCGGGACAGGGAGAGCAGATTTCCATCAGCCCCAGCATTTT	CASTGTGRADFHQPQHF
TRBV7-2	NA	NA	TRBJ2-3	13	TGTGCCAGCAGCTCCCGGCCAAGTGATACGCAGTATTTT	CASSSRPSDTQYF
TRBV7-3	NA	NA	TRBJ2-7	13	TGTGCCAGCAGCTTCGGGGACTCCTACGAGCAGTACTTC	CASSFGDSYEQYF
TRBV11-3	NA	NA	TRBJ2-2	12	TGTGCCAGCAGCTTAGATGGGGGGGAGCTGTTTTTT	CASSLDGGELFF
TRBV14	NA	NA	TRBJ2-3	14	TGTGCCAGCAGCCGGGGACTTAGCACAGATACGCAGTATTTT	CASSRGLSTDTQYF
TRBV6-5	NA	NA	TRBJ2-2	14	TGTGCCAGCAGTTACTCGATGGGTTCCGGGGAGCTGTTTTTT	CASSYSMGSGELFF
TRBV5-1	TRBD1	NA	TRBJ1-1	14	TGCGCCAGCAGCTTACCGGGACAGGGGTTTGAAGCTTTCTTT	CASSLPGQGFEAFF